This T cell receptor beta chain was captured by sequencing in a study of post-analysis software for immune sequencing data. Findings and limits, study-wide: Four or five TRBV segments were more frequent in patients than controls; TRBV5-6, TRBV5-1 and TRBV20-1 belonged to this group.

This clonotype was seen ten or more times. What it binds is not known. CDR1 and CDR2 (germline): MNHEY, SMNVEV (reference sequence). The CDR3 sequence is 19 residues long. V gave up 3 bases and J gave up 0 bases; unmatched junction bases: 14. The TCR beta cDNA libraries contained unique molecular identifiers. TCRdb fed the PCR reads into MiXCR, producing one record per CDR3 protein. The sample contains roughly 180,000 distinct CDR3 sequences, about 32% of which appear only once. The specimen was blood. The receptor's source is a girl aged 10 to 17 with multiple sclerosis. This sequence joins TRBV27 and TRBJ2-1; TRBD2 agrees at 7 bases. The CDR3 DNA follows: TGTGCCAGCAGTTTTTTGTTTGCCCTAGCGGAAAACTCCTACAATGAGCAGTTCTTC. Encoded protein: CASSFLFALAENSYNEQFF.